Described below is a single T cell receptor (beta chain) sequence and its context. This clonotype appeared once. Its antigen specificity is not known. No much larger clonotype is one base removed from it; base qualities were not supplied. The donors were some 36 Caucasian individuals from Russia, aged roughly 6 to 100 years, who were systemically healthy. Around 10 milliliters of peripheral blood were collected from each donor into EDTA-treated Vacutainer tubes. Ficoll-Paque density-gradient centrifugation was used to isolate PBMCs, with at least 7 million per sample. Trizol reagent was used to extract total RNA from the PBMCs, yielding at least 6 micrograms per sample. The percentages of naive CD45RAhigh/CD27high T cells were determined by flow cytometry on a PBMC aliquot from every donor. These data come from a study of blood T cells in healthy people across ages (dated by TCRdb to the mid-2010s). As for the study more broadly: In model experiments, roughly one uniquely barcoded TCR beta cDNA molecule per two T cells was captured by template switching. To track age-related changes in TCR beta repertoire diversity, the study relied on deep sequencing normalized with unique cDNA molecular identifiers. The study analyzed two additional independent replicas of 1 million unique cDNA reads from the same blood draw for two donors, one aged 18 to 30 and one aged 80 or older. The donors were divided into four age groups: young (average around 15 years), middle-aged (under 40), aged (approximately 62) and long-lived (82). What the study reported, not specific to this receptor: Observed TCR beta diversity per million T cells fell roughly linearly with age, and a significant reduction was already apparent by age approximately 41. Because donor CMV infection status was unknown, age-related changes in expanded clonotypes were potentially confounded. Because profiling used bulk unsorted PBMCs, naive and antigen-experienced compartments could not be compared conclusively. The long-lived group showed more naive CD4+ T cells, fewer expanded clones and increased TCR diversity than the aged group, suggesting age selection. Estimates of total diversity based on one million sequenced T cells were considered lower bounds and underestimates. Observed TCR beta diversity correlated strongly with the percentage of naive T cells measured by flow cytometry.

The method behind the library was 5' RACE. TCRdb shows the sequencer as Illumina HiSeq 2500. A second about 7 to 12 cycle PCR used a sample-barcoded 5' primer and a J-beta primer mix. A unique molecular identifier was introduced onto each TCR beta cDNA molecule by a template-switch 5' adaptor carrying 12 random nucleotides. Each sample yielded at least 3 million CDR3-containing paired-end reads. First-strand cDNA synthesis was performed from all RNA using the Mint cDNA synthesis kit, with priming by a TRBC-specific oligonucleotide. Following uracil-DNA glycosylase treatment, a first 18-cycle PCR with universal primers M1SS and BC2_uni_R was performed on all cDNA. The paper's processing steps were these. For normalization, 1 million high-quality reads, each with a distinct molecular identifier, were randomly selected from each sample. Instead of being binned into consensus sequences, reads that shared molecular identifiers were thrown out. MiTCR, run with a Q25 quality threshold and the strictest error-elimination algorithm, handled CDR3 identification, clonotype clustering and error correction. A nonparametric unseen species model with Euler transformation was used to estimate lower-bound total TCR beta diversity. The public sequencing data were trimmed at Q25 with fastp and processed into clonotypes with MiXCR by TCRdb, which kept only in-frame beta chains. Records with the same CDR3 protein are collapsed into one entry carrying the most frequent genes and DNA. The V and J calls come from TCRdb's annotation, not from the publication. This sample holds about 720,000 distinct CDR3 sequences; 20% to 30% were observed only once. Roughly 3.5% of the sample is taken by the ten largest.

Trimming accounts for 2 bases at V and 6 bases at J, while the number of junction bases matched to no gene is 7. The CDR3, cysteine through phenylalanine, is 15 amino acids long. Of the read, only the CDR3 DNA is kept; its 45 bases are in frame from base 1. CDR1 and CDR2, per the germline V gene, are MNHNS and SASEGT. This sample also belongs to another study, concerning T cells of mothers and their children. The second study reports: Donors were nine systemically healthy Caucasian individuals: three mothers and their six children. cDNA synthesis used all of the extracted RNA, with approximately 1.4 ug of RNA in each 15 ul reaction. In the second PCR, sample barcodes and 2-4 random nucleotides were introduced via the M1S primer. Each mother yielded over 8 million TCR beta CDR3 reads and each child 3 million to 3.5 million reads. In both related and unrelated pairs, thymic selection shapes the output of TCR recombination in a similar way, with inherited differences having only a minor effect. Related mother-child pairs always showed normalized repertoire overlap that was slightly higher than in unrelated mother-child pairs, though the difference was never significant. No persistent microchimeric T cell clones were found, with a detection sensitivity of approximately 110 clones per million clonotypes. In the study, deep NGS was used to compare the TCR beta repertoires of mothers and children, and features distinguishing related mother-child pairs from unrelated individuals were sought. On average, the children were around 11 +/- 4 years old, while the mothers were roughly 40 +/- 4 years old. After adapter ligation with NEBNext reagents, the libraries were sequenced on Illumina HiSeq 2000 with 100+100 nt paired-end reads. To prevent cross-contamination, the mother and child libraries were prepared one month apart and sequenced in separate runs. For each donor, somewhere between roughly 450,000 and 2,200,000 distinct TCR beta clonotypes were identified. Naive TCR beta clonotypes were estimated from low-frequency clonotypes matched to each donor's FACS-determined naive share, without sorting.

The sequenced sample was blood. The chain is encoded by TRBV6-1 joined to TRBJ1-2; 9 bases in the junction line up with TRBD1. The clonotype was recovered from a boy younger than 18 in good health. The CDR3 protein is CASSEPGQGSDGYTF. The bases read TGTGCCAGCAGTGAACCGGGACAGGGAAGTGATGGCTACACCTTC.